This TCR beta chain was sequenced for a study of blood T cell repertoires in COVID-19. Background on the study: COVID-19 samples collected from the United States, Italy and Spain covered acute and convalescent phases. T cells, B-cell-depleted T cells, or PBMCs provided the cDNA or gDNA that served as material.

With 0 bases removed from V and 4 bases from J, the gap between germline ends came to 10 bases. The CDR3 spans 16 residues. CDR1 is SEHNR, CDR2 FQNEAQ, per germline (reference sequence). In the original workflow: Amplification from reference gene primers served as the basis for estimated nucleated cell counts. Produced via immunoSEQ multiplex PCR; TCRdb's table is partial and in-frame only. D and trimming come from the DNA, and the V and J calls and clone size come from that table. The table lists approximately 200,000 clones, more than 70% of them singletons, with roughly 2.5% in the top ten. The origin of this receptor is a woman in her sixties with acute or convalescent COVID-19. The sequenced sample consisted of peripheral blood. The chain is built from TRBV7-9 and TRBJ1-6; no reliable D call. The CDR3, as DNA: TGTGCCAGCAGCTTAGCTCCAGGAGGATATAATTCACCCCTCCACTTT. Translating gives CASSLAPGGYNSPLHF.